This T cell receptor beta chain was captured in a study of HIV-infected children after antiretroviral therapy interruption. V lost 2 bases, J lost 9 bases, and 20 bases lay in between. Germline values: CDR1 MDHEN, CDR2 SYDVKM. This CDR3 is built from 16 residues. The sample's treatment: PENTA 11 planned treatment interruption arm or continuous ART arm. The TCR library was built from RNA with a 3' RACE protocol and unique molecular identifiers. TCRdb reanalysed the 3' RACE reads using MiXCR and keeps one entry per CDR3 protein. The sample records more than 40,000 distinct CDR3 sequences, 4.3% being singletons. This clonotype was detected a few times.

The J gene is TRBJ1-5, the V gene TRBV28; TRBD1 is a possible D gene (6 bases). The sample here was CD45RA+ CD4+ T cells from PBMCs, pooled from several time points, taken from a donor given antiretroviral therapy, either interrupted or continuous. As for subset: naive CD4+ CD45RA+ CD45RO- T cells. This receptor was taken from a pool of human donors with HIV. The CDR3 sequence is CASSLPSGVGDRPQHF. The CDR3 DNA follows: TGTGCCAGCAGTTTACCTTCAGGGGTGGGAGATAGGCCCCAGCATTTT.